This paragraph reports one T cell receptor (beta chain). What it binds is not known. The entry originates in a study of brain metastases from non-small cell lung cancer. General study results and limits: Compared with primary tumors, brain metastases showed less T-cell infiltration. Compared with their matched primary tumors, roughly 60% of brain metastases showed expanded T-cell clones.

Method: immunoSEQ multiplex PCR; TCRdb's copy keeps in-frame clones and lacks some. The sample holds about 5,000 clones; more than 70% are singletons and the top ten take 10% to 15%. Between the trimmed V and J ends, which lost 4 bases and 10 bases, there was a span of 17 bases. CDR3 length equals 15 residues. Germline V gives CDR1 KGHSH, CDR2 LQKENI. V is TRBV18 and J is TRBJ1-6; D call uncertain. This receptor was taken from a donor over 35 with non-small cell lung cancer. The sequencing input was tissue from a brain metastasis. This chain's CDR3 is CASSRDGPGRSPLHF. CDR3 coding DNA: TGTGCCAGCTCACGGGATGGTCCGGGGAGGTCACCCCTCCACTTT.